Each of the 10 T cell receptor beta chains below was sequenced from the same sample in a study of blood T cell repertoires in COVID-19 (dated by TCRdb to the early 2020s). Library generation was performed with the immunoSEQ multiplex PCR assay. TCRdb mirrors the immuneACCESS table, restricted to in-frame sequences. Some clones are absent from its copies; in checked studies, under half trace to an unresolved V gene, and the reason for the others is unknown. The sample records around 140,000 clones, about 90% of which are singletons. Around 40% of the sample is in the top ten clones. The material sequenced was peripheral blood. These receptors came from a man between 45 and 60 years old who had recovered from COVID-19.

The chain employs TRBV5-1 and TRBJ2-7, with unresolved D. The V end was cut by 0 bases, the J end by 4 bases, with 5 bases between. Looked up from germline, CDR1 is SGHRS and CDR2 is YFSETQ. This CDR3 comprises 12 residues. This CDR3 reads CASSLGAYEQYF. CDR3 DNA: TGCGCCAGCAGCTTGGGAGCGTACGAGCAGTACTTC.

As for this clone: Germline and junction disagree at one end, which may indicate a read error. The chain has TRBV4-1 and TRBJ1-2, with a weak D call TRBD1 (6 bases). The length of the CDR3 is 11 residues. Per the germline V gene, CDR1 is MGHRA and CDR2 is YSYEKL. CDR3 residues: CASSQEGTSNF. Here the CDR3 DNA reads TGCGCCAGCAGCCAAGAAGGGACATCCAACTTC.

The CDR3 here is CASSYSRDSPGNTF. The CDR3 nucleotides are TGTGCCAGCAGTTACTCGAGGGACAGCCCAGGGAACACCTTC. The gene calls are TRBV6-5 and TRBJ1-2, with 7 bases matching TRBD1. The CDR3 is 14 residues long. V lost 0 bases, J lost 12 bases, and 10 bases stayed unmatched. Germline CDR1 MNHEY, CDR2 SVGAGI.

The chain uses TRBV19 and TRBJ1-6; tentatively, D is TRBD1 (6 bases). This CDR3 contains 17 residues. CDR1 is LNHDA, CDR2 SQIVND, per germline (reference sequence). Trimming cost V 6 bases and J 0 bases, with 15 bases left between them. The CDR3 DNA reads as TGTGCCAGTAGCAGAGGACAGCCCAGCTCCTATAATTCACCCCTCCACTTT. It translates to CASSRGQPSSYNSPLHF.

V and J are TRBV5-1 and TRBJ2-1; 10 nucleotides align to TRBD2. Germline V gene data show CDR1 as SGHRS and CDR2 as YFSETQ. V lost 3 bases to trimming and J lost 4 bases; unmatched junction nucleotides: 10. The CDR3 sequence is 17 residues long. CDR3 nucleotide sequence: TGCGCCAGCAGCTACGAGGGGGCTAGCGGGGGTTACAATGAGCAGTTCTTC. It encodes CASSYEGASGGYNEQFF.

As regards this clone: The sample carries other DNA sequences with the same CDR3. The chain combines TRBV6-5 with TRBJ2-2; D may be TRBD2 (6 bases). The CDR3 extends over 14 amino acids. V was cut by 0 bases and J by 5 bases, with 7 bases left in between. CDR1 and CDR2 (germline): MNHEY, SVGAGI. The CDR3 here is CASSYSEGTGELFF. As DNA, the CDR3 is TGTGCCAGCAGTTACTCGGAGGGAACCGGGGAGCTGTTTTTT.

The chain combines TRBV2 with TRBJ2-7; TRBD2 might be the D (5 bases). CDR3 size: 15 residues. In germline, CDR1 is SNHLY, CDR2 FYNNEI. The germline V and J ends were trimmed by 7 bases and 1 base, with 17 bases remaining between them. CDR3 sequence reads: CASTTGLWGSYEQYF. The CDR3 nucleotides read TGTGCCAGCACCACGGGATTATGGGGTTCCTACGAGCAGTACTTC.

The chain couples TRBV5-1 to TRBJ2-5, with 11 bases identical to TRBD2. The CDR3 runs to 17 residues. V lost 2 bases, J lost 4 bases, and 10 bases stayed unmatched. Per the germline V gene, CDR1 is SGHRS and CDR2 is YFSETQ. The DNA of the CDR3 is TGCGCCAGCAGCTTTTCCGGGACTAGCGGCGGGGGAGAGACCCAGTACTTC. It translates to CASSFSGTSGGGETQYF. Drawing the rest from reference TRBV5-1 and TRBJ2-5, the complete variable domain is KAGVTQTPRYLIKTRGQQVTLSCSPISGHRSVSWYQQTPGQGLQFLFEYFSETQRNKGNFPGRFSGRQFSNSRSEMNVSTLELGDSALYLCASSFSGTSGGGETQYFGPGTRLLVL.

In nucleotides, the CDR3 is TGTGCCAGCAGCCTACAGGGATGGAATTCACCCCTCCACTTT. It specifies CASSLQGWNSPLHF. The chain carries TRBV7-2 and TRBJ1-6; D is possibly TRBD1 (6 bases). V was pared by 5 bases and J by 7 bases, with 12 bases between. The CDR3 extends over 14 amino acids. Per germline, CDR1 SGHTA and CDR2 FQGNSA.

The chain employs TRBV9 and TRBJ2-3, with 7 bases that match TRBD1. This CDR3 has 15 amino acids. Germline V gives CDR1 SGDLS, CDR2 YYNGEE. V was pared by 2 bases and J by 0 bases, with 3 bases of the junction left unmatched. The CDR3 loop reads CASSVGTASTDTQYF. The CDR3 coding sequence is TGTGCCAGCAGCGTCGGGACAGCTAGCACAGATACGCAGTATTTT.